The 9 T cell receptor beta chains presented below share a single source sample, sequenced in a study of Ad26.COV2.S vaccination and SARS-CoV-2 variants. The method was immunoSEQ multiplex PCR; TCRdb's version includes in-frame clones alone and lacks a portion of them. The sample includes just over 350,000 clones, roughly nine tenths of them seen just once. The specimen comprised peripheral blood, sampled after recovery from COVID-19. These receptors came from a human donor who had recovered from COVID-19.

This clone came up once. This chain links TRBV9 with TRBJ2-2; 10 bases match TRBD1. V was pared by 2 bases and J by 6 bases, with 1 base of the junction left unmatched. Per germline, CDR1 SGDLS and CDR2 YYNGEE. This CDR3 has 14 amino acids. CDR3 sequence: CASSVGQGPGELFF. The DNA for the CDR3 is TGTGCCAGCAGCGTGGGACAGGGGCCCGGGGAGCTGTTTTTT.

This sequence joins TRBV27 and TRBJ1-5; TRBD1 agrees at 9 bases. CDR1 and CDR2 (germline): MNHEY, SMNVEV (reference sequence). The length of the CDR3 is 17 residues. V shed 0 bases, J shed 2 bases, and the junction held 5 bases outside the gene matches. CDR3 sequence: CASSLSRTGVGNQPQHF. In DNA form, the CDR3 reads TGTGCCAGCAGTTTATCCAGGACAGGGGTTGGCAATCAGCCCCAGCATTTT.

The chain links TRBV6-6 to TRBJ2-7; D possibly corresponds to TRBD1 (6 bases). The V gene lost 5 bases and the J gene lost 0 bases, with 17 bases spanning the gap. The CDR3 runs 16 residues. Germline V lookup: CDR1 MNHNY, CDR2 SVGAGI (reference sequence). CDR3: CASSHTGTTGSYEQYF. The CDR3 nucleotides are TGTGCCAGCAGTCATACCGGGACAACCGGCTCCTACGAGCAGTACTTC.

The chain recombines TRBV7-9 with TRBJ2-1, with 10 bases fitting TRBD2. The CDR3 extends over 17 amino acids. Germline V gives CDR1 SEHNR, CDR2 FQNEAQ (reference sequence). Germline trimming cut 2 bases from V and 5 bases from J; bases unmatched to any gene: 9. CDR3 protein: CASSLYFPSGGDNEQFF. In DNA, the CDR3 is TGTGCCAGCAGCTTATACTTCCCTAGCGGGGGTGACAATGAGCAGTTCTTC.

V and J are TRBV5-6 and TRBJ1-6, with D hard to call. The V gene's germline CDR1 is SGHDT and CDR2 YYEEEE. The CDR3 loop spans 17 amino acids. Trimming stripped 0 bases from V and 4 bases from J, with 14 bases between. The CDR3 protein is CASSLAQRNNYNSPLHF. For the CDR3, the DNA is TGTGCCAGCAGCTTGGCCCAGAGGAACAATTATAATTCACCCCTCCACTTT.

This clone was seen a single time. V usage is TRBV9 and J usage is TRBJ2-1; 11 bases are shared with TRBD2. CDR1 is SGDLS and CDR2 is YYNGEE in the germline V gene. V lost 4 bases, J lost 7 bases, and 4 bases stayed unmatched. The CDR3 runs to 14 residues. CDR3 in DNA: TGTGCCAGCAGCTATAGCGGGGGGGCGAATGAGCAGTTCTTC. Translating gives CASSYSGGANEQFF.

This chain joins TRBV7-2 and TRBJ2-7; D gene unclear. With 3 bases removed from V and 1 base from J, the gap between germline ends came to 7 bases. The CDR3 extends over 13 amino acids. Germline CDR1 is SGHTA and CDR2 is FQGNSA. CDR3 sequence: CASSLLQSYEQYF. The CDR3 region has the DNA TGTGCCAGCAGCTTGTTACAGTCCTACGAGCAGTACTTC.

The chain links TRBV5-1 to TRBJ2-3; unclear D gene. Germline CDR1 is SGHRS and CDR2 is YFSETQ. The CDR3 contains 14 residues. V dropped 0 bases and J dropped 7 bases, with 12 bases sitting between them. Here the CDR3 DNA reads TGCGCCAGCAGCTTGGAAACACCTTCACATACGCAGTATTTT. Its translation is CASSLETPSHTQYF. The variable domain in full, with the rest retrieved from reference TRBV5-1 and TRBJ2-3, is KAGVTQTPRYLIKTRGQQVTLSCSPISGHRSVSWYQQTPGQGLQFLFEYFSETQRNKGNFPGRFSGRQFSNSRSEMNVSTLELGDSALYLCASSLETPSHTQYFGPGTRLTVL.

The rearrangement links TRBV18 to TRBJ1-4; no clear D gene. V shed 3 bases and J shed 7 bases, with 9 bases lying between them. CDR1 and CDR2 (germline): KGHSH, LQKENI. This CDR3 has 13 residues. The CDR3: CASSPGRSEKLFF. The CDR3 coding sequence is TGTGCCAGCTCACCGGGGAGGAGTGAAAAACTGTTTTTT.